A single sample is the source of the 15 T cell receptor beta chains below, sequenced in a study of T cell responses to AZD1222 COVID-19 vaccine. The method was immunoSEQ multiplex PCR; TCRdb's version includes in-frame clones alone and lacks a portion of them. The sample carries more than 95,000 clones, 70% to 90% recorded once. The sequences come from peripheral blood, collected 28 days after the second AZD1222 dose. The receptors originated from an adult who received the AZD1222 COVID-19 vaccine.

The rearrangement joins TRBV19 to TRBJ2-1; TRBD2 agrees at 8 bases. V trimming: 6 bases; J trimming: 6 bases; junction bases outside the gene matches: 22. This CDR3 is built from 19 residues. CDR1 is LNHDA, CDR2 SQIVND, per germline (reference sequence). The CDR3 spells CASSPLSGSGGALPNEQFF. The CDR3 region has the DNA TGTGCCAGTAGCCCCCTTTCCGGATCGGGGGGGGCGCTACCCAATGAGCAGTTCTTC.

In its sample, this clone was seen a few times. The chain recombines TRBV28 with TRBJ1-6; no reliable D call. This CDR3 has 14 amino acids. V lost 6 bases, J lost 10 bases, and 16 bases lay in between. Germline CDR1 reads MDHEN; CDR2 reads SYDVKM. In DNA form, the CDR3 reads TGTGCCAGCAGCCTATCTACGGGAGACTCACCCCTCCACTTT. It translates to CASSLSTGDSPLHF. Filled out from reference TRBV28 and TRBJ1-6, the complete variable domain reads DVKVTQSSRYLVKRTGEKVFLECVQDMDHENMFWYRQDPGLGLRLIYFSYDVKMKEKGDIPEGYSVSREKKERFSLILESASTNQTSMYLCASSLSTGDSPLHFGNGTRLTVT.

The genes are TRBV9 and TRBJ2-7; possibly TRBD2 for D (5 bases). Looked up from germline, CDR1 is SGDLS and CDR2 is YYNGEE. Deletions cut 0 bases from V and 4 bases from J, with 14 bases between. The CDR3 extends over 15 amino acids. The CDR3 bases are TGTGCCAGCAGCGTAGGTGGAGGCCCTCAATACGAGCAGTACTTC. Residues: CASSVGGGPQYEQYF.

This chain's CDR3 is CASSYRDEQFF. In DNA form, the CDR3 reads TGTGCCAGCAGTTACAGGGATGAGCAGTTCTTC. The chain joins TRBV6-5 to TRBJ2-1, with no clear D. Trimming pared 2 bases from V and 8 bases from J, leaving 4 bases between. The CDR3 spans 11 residues. Per germline, CDR1 MNHEY and CDR2 SVGAGI.

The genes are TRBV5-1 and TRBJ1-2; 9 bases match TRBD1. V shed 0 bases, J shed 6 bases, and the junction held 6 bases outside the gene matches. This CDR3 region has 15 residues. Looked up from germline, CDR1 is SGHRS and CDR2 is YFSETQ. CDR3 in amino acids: CASSLVGQGGDGYTF. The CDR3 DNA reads TGCGCCAGCAGCTTGGTGGGACAGGGTGGGGATGGCTACACCTTC.

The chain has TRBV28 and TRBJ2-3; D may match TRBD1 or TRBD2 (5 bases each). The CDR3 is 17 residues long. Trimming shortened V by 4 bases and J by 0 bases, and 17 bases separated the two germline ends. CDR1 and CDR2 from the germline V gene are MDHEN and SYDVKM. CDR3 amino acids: CASSSWGSGPSTDTQYF. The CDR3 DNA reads TGTGCCAGCAGTTCATGGGGGTCAGGACCCAGCACAGATACGCAGTATTTT. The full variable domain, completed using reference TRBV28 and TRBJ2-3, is DVKVTQSSRYLVKRTGEKVFLECVQDMDHENMFWYRQDPGLGLRLIYFSYDVKMKEKGDIPEGYSVSREKKERFSLILESASTNQTSMYLCASSSWGSGPSTDTQYFGPGTRLTVL.

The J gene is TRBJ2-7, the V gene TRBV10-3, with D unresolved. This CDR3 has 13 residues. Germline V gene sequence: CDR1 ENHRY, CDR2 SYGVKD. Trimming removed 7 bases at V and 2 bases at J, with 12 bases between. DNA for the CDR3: TGTGCCATCACCCGGTGGCCCCCCTACGAGCAGTACTTC. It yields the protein CAITRWPPYEQYF.

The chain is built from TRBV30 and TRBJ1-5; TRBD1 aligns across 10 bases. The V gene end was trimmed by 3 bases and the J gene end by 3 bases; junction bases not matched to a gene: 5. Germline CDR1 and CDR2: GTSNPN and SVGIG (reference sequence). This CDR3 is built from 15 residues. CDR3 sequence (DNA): TGTGCCTGGAGGCGACAGGGGGCGCCCAATCAGCCCCAGCATTTT. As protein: CAWRRQGAPNQPQHF.

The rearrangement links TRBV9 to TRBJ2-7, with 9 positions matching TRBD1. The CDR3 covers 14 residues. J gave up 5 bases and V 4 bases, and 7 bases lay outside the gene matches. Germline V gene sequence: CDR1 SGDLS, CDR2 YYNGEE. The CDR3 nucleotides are TGTGCCAGCAGCACCCGGGACAGGGCCCACGAGCAGTACTTC. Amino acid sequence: CASSTRDRAHEQYF.

The CDR3 DNA sequence: TGTGCCAGCAGTCCATGGGACAGGGGGAGCTCCTACGAGCAGTACTTC. Amino acid sequence: CASSPWDRGSSYEQYF. The rearrangement uses TRBV28 and TRBJ2-7, with 11 positions matching TRBD1. Per the germline V gene, CDR1 is MDHEN and CDR2 is SYDVKM. V dropped 5 bases and J dropped 0; count of bases not matched to a gene: 6. CDR3 length equals 16 residues.

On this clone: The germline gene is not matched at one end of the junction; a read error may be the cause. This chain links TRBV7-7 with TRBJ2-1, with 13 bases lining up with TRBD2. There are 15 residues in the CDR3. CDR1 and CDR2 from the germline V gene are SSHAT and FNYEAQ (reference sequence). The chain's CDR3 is CASSFGTSGINEQFF. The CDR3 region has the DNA TGTGCTAGCAGCTTCGGGACTAGCGGGATAAATGAGCAGTTCTTC. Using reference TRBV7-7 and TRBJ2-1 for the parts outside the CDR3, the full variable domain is GAGVSQSPRYKVTKRGQDVTLRCDPISSHATLYWYQQALGQGPEFLTYFNYEAQPDKSGLPSDRFSAERPEGSISTLTIQRTEQRDSAMYRCASSFGTSGINEQFFGPGTRLTVL.

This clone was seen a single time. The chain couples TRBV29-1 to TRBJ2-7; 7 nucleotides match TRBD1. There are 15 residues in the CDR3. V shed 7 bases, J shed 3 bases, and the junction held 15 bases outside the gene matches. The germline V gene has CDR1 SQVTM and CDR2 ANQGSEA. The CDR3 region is CSAIEPGQSYYEQYF. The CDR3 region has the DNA TGCAGCGCTATCGAACCGGGACAGAGCTACTACGAGCAGTACTTC.

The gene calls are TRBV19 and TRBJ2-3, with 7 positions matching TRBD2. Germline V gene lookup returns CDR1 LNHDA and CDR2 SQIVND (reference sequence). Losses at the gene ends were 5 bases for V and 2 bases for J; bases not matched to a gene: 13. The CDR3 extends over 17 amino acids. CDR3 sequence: CASSRLARGLSTDTQYF. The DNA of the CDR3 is TGTGCCAGTAGTCGACTAGCCCGAGGGTTGTCCACAGATACGCAGTATTTT. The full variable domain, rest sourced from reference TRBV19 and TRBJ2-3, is DGGITQSPKYLFRKEGQNVTLSCEQNLNHDAMYWYRQDPGQGLRLIYYSQIVNDFQKGDIAEGYSVSREKKESFPLTVTSAQKNPTAFYLCASSRLARGLSTDTQYFGPGTRLTVL.

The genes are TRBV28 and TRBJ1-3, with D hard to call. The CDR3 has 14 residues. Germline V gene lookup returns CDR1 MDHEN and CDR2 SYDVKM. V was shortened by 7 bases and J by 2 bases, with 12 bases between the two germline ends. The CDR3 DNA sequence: TGTGCCAGCACCGATTCTGGAGCTGGAAACACCATATATTTT. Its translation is CASTDSGAGNTIYF.

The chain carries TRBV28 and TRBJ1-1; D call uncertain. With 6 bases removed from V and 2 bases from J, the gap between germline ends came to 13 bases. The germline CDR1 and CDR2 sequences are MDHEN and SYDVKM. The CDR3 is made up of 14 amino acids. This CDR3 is CASREKVVNTEAFF. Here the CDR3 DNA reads TGTGCCAGCAGGGAGAAGGTAGTCAACACTGAAGCTTTCTTT.